The 31 T cell receptor beta chains below come from one sample, sequenced in a study of shared clonotypes between healthy human individuals. The repertoire was sequenced with immunoSEQ multiplex PCR; TCRdb's copy has only in-frame clones and lacks some. The repertoire has under 600,000 clones, approximately 97% of them found once; the top ten carry about 0.06%. Sample: naive CD4+ T cells sorted from blood. Subset of the sample: CD45RA+ positively selected. Receptor source: a woman in her thirties in good health.

The chain carries TRBV6-5 and TRBJ2-5, with 8 bases fitting TRBD2. This CDR3 contains 13 residues. Trimming removed 7 bases from V and 5 bases from J; junction bases left unmatched: 6. CDR1 and CDR2 from the germline V gene are MNHEY and SVGAGI. CDR3: CASTGLDGETQYF. Here the CDR3 DNA reads TGTGCCAGCACGGGACTAGACGGGGAGACCCAGTACTTC.

This chain uses TRBV2 with TRBJ1-2; tentatively, D is TRBD1 (6 bases). Trimming cost V 4 bases and J 3 bases, with 9 bases left between them. The CDR3 has 13 amino acids. Germline lookup yields CDR1 SNHLY and CDR2 FYNNEI. CDR3 region: CASSAGEDYGYTF. The CDR3 DNA follows: TGTGCCAGCAGTGCAGGGGAGGACTATGGCTACACCTTC.

V is TRBV6-1 and J is TRBJ2-1, with 10 bases fitting TRBD1. With 6 bases clipped from V and 8 bases from J, the junction kept 7 bases outside the gene matches. This CDR3 has 14 amino acids. CDR1 is MNHNS, CDR2 SASEGT, per germline. The CDR3 DNA follows: TGTGCCAGCAGAAGACAGGGGGCTGTGGATGAGCAGTTCTTC. It is translated as CASRRQGAVDEQFF.

The CDR3 loop is CASSVVTTTYEQYF. The CDR3 bases are TGTGCCAGCAGCGTAGTCACCACCACCTACGAGCAGTACTTC. The rearrangement joins TRBV9 to TRBJ2-7; no clear D gene. Trimming cost V 0 bases and J 2 bases, with 9 bases left between them. The CDR3 totals 14 residues. The germline V gene has CDR1 SGDLS and CDR2 YYNGEE.

For the CDR3, the DNA is TGTGCCAGTAGTGCCAGGGGGCCAAATCAGCCCCAGCATTTT. Its protein product is CASSARGPNQPQHF. The gene calls are TRBV19 and TRBJ1-5; 8 nucleotides match TRBD1. The CDR3 extends over 14 amino acids. CDR1 and CDR2 (germline): LNHDA, SQIVND (reference sequence). The V gene end was trimmed by 5 bases and the J gene end by 4 bases; junction bases not matched to a gene: 4.

The gene calls are TRBV7-3 and TRBJ2-3; no definite D call. The CDR3 covers 13 residues. Germline CDR1 is SGHTA and CDR2 is FQGTGA. Trimming shortened V by 8 bases and J by 0 bases, and 9 bases separated the two germline ends. CDR3 nucleotide sequence: TGTGCCAGCTCTACGCCTAGCACAGATACGCAGTATTTT. This encodes CASSTPSTDTQYF.

This clone was picked up one time. The genes are TRBV11-2 and TRBJ2-7, with 8 bases matching TRBD1. After removal of 0 bases from V and 3 bases from J, the junction contained 10 bases not matched to a gene. This CDR3 contains 17 residues. CDR1 is SGHAT and CDR2 is FQNNGV in the germline V gene. CDR3 protein: CASSLDQGQGAYYEQYF. The CDR3, as DNA: TGTGCCAGCAGCTTAGATCAGGGCCAGGGGGCTTACTACGAGCAGTACTTC.

V is TRBV5-1 and J is TRBJ2-2; maybe TRBD2 (5 bases). CDR1 SGHRS and CDR2 YFSETQ come from the germline V gene. The CDR3 contains 14 residues. Trimming took 2 bases from V and 1 from J, leaving 6 bases between them. In DNA form, the CDR3 reads TGCGCCAGCAGCTTCCGGGAGAACACCGGGGAGCTGTTTTTT. Translation: CASSFRENTGELFF.

This clone occurred once. The chain carries TRBV13 and TRBJ2-1, with 7 positions matching TRBD2. CDR1 is PRHDT and CDR2 is FYEKMQ in the germline V gene (reference sequence). V was clipped by 8 bases and J by 9 bases; unmatched bases: 7. CDR3 size: 12 residues. The CDR3 sequence: CASSPREVEQFF. CDR3 nucleotide sequence: TGTGCCAGCTCCCCCCGGGAGGTTGAGCAGTTCTTC.

The V call is TRBV19, the J call TRBJ1-5, with D tentatively TRBD1 (6 bases). Trimming shortened V by 6 bases and J by 0 bases, and 21 bases separated the two germline ends. Germline CDR1 LNHDA, CDR2 SQIVND (reference sequence). This CDR3 is 18 amino acids long. The CDR3: CASSHKWTAIFSNQPQHF. For the CDR3, the DNA is TGTGCCAGTAGCCACAAGTGGACAGCGATCTTTAGCAATCAGCCCCAGCATTTT.

The J gene is TRBJ1-1, the V gene TRBV5-1; no reliable D call. This CDR3 spans 13 amino acids. The V and J ends lost 1 base and 3 bases respectively, with 7 bases between them. Per the germline V gene, CDR1 is SGHRS and CDR2 is YFSETQ. The CDR3 region is CASSLLSDTEAFF. The CDR3 coding sequence is TGCGCCAGCAGCTTGCTAAGTGACACTGAAGCTTTCTTT.

The chain recombines TRBV19 with TRBJ2-3, with TRBD2 matching over 10 bases. Germline-derived CDR1 and CDR2 are LNHDA and SQIVND (reference sequence). This CDR3 spans 15 amino acids. V trimming: 10 bases; J trimming: 4 bases; junction bases outside the gene matches: 11. The CDR3 sequence is CATSRLAGVSDTQYF. CDR3 in DNA: TGTGCCACTAGCCGCCTAGCGGGAGTTTCAGATACGCAGTATTTT.

The rearrangement uses TRBV5-1 and TRBJ2-1, with TRBD1 as a possible D gene (5 bases). The CDR3 loop spans 13 amino acids. Between the trimmed V and J ends, which lost 0 bases and 12 bases, there was a span of 13 bases. Germline assignment: CDR1 SGHRS and CDR2 YFSETQ. The CDR3 is CASSLDRLYTQFF. The DNA for the CDR3 is TGCGCCAGCAGCTTGGACAGGCTATATACGCAGTTCTTC.

V is TRBV7-7 and J is TRBJ2-1; 15 nucleotides agree with TRBD2. The CDR3 totals 16 residues. V was clipped by 5 bases and J by 6 bases; unmatched bases: 5. Germline V CDR1 and CDR2: SSHAT, FNYEAQ (reference sequence). Written as DNA, the CDR3 is TGTGCCAGCAGCCCCAGGACTAGCGGGAGGGTCAATGAGCAGTTCTTC. It specifies CASSPRTSGRVNEQFF.

The V gene is TRBV15, the J gene TRBJ2-7; the match to TRBD2 covers 7 bases. V lost 4 bases and J lost 5; bases outside the gene matches: 14. The CDR3 sequence is 16 residues long. CDR1 LNHNV and CDR2 YYDKDF come from the germline V gene (reference sequence). In nucleotides, the CDR3 is TGTGCCACCAGCACCCGGACGGCCTGGCGGGGGAACGAGCAGTACTTC. It yields the protein CATSTRTAWRGNEQYF.

The rearrangement uses TRBV15 and TRBJ2-3; D is uncertain. From germline, CDR1 is LNHNV and CDR2 YYDKDF (reference sequence). Trimming removed 1 base from V and 2 bases from J, with 10 bases in between. The CDR3 totals 15 residues. This CDR3 reads CATSRVLGLTDTQYF. The CDR3 bases are TGTGCCACCAGCAGAGTCCTGGGCCTCACAGATACGCAGTATTTT.

The chain combines TRBV4-3 with TRBJ2-7; no firm D call. CDR3 length equals 14 residues. Germline CDR1 reads LGHNA; CDR2 reads YSLEER. Trimming stripped 0 bases from V and 1 base from J, with 7 bases between. CDR3 DNA sequence: TGCGCCAGCAGCCAAGAACCCATTTCCTACGAGCAGTACTTC. This sequence encodes CASSQEPISYEQYF.

V is TRBV19 and J is TRBJ2-2, with 7 bases that match TRBD1. Germline assignment: CDR1 LNHDA and CDR2 SQIVND (reference sequence). With V trimmed by 4 bases and J by 4 bases, 6 bases remained unmatched. The CDR3 length is 15 residues. The CDR3 DNA reads TGTGCCAGTAGTAGAGACAGGGTGAGCACCGGGGAGCTGTTTTTT. Protein sequence: CASSRDRVSTGELFF. The whole variable domain, remainder taken from reference TRBV19 and TRBJ2-2, is DGGITQSPKYLFRKEGQNVTLSCEQNLNHDAMYWYRQDPGQGLRLIYYSQIVNDFQKGDIAEGYSVSREKKESFPLTVTSAQKNPTAFYLCASSRDRVSTGELFFGEGSRLTVL.

This chain connects TRBV19 to TRBJ1-1, with D possibly TRBD1 on 6 matching bases. CDR3 length equals 15 residues. Germline V gives CDR1 LNHDA, CDR2 SQIVND (reference sequence). Trimming cost V 6 bases and J 1 base, with 15 bases left between them. The CDR3 nucleotides are TGTGCCAGTAGAAACCTCGGGACATGGAACACTGAAGCTTTCTTT. Its translation is CASRNLGTWNTEAFF.

The V and J genes are TRBV28 and TRBJ1-1; D possibly corresponds to TRBD1 (5 bases). CDR3 size: 14 residues. Trimming cost V 3 bases and J 1 base, with 9 bases left between them. Germline CDR1 reads MDHEN; CDR2 reads SYDVKM. The CDR3, as DNA: TGTGCCAGCAGTTTTGTCACAGGGAACACTGAAGCTTTCTTT. Its protein product is CASSFVTGNTEAFF.

V and J are TRBV9 and TRBJ2-1, with 10 nucleotides matching TRBD2. V was clipped by 4 bases and J by 10 bases; unmatched bases: 11. The length of the CDR3 is 15 residues. CDR1 is SGDLS and CDR2 is YYNGEE in the germline V gene. The CDR3 reads CASSPQRGGMTEQFF. CDR3 nucleotides: TGTGCCAGCAGCCCTCAGCGGGGGGGAATGACGGAGCAGTTCTTC.

This clone has a single count. V usage is TRBV2 and J usage is TRBJ1-1; no firm D call. Between the trimmed V and J ends, which lost 7 bases and 2 bases, there was a span of 11 bases. Germline V gene sequence: CDR1 SNHLY, CDR2 FYNNEI. The length of the CDR3 is 13 residues. Here the CDR3 reads CASTADGNTEAFF. In nucleotides, the CDR3 is TGTGCCAGCACCGCCGACGGAAACACTGAAGCTTTCTTT.

V gene TRBV4-2 combines with J gene TRBJ1-1; the D gene is possibly TRBD1 (6 bases). V was shortened by 0 bases and J by 3 bases, with 17 bases between the two germline ends. The CDR3 has 17 residues. From germline, CDR1 is LGHNA and CDR2 YNFKEQ. The CDR3 loop is CASSQDAMTRGDTEAFF. For the CDR3, the DNA is TGTGCCAGCAGCCAAGACGCGATGACTAGGGGGGACACTGAAGCTTTCTTT.

The chain is built from TRBV6-6 and TRBJ1-3; 8 nucleotides match TRBD1. Germline CDR1 is MNHNY and CDR2 is SVGAGI (reference sequence). Trimming removed 6 bases from V and 0 bases from J; junction bases left unmatched: 4. The CDR3 contains 15 residues. CDR3 region: CASRPDRGSGNTIYF. CDR3 DNA sequence: TGTGCCAGCAGACCCGACAGGGGCTCTGGAAACACCATATATTTT.

The gene calls are TRBV11-3 and TRBJ2-7; TRBD2 matches 11 bases. Trimming removed 4 bases from V and 4 bases from J; junction bases left unmatched: 3. The CDR3 covers 14 residues. Germline CDR1 is SGHNT and CDR2 is YENEEA. In nucleotides, the CDR3 is TGTGCCAGCAGCTCGACTAGCGGGAAGTACGAGCAGTACTTC. Amino acid sequence: CASSSTSGKYEQYF.

The rearrangement joins TRBV6-5 to TRBJ2-3; 8 nucleotides line up with TRBD2. The CDR3 runs 14 residues. Trimming removed 7 bases from V and 7 bases from J; junction bases left unmatched: 10. Germline CDR1 reads MNHEY; CDR2 reads SVGAGI. CDR3 protein: CASTGTGGAYTQYF. CDR3 DNA: TGTGCCAGCACCGGGACGGGGGGGGCCTATACGCAGTATTTT.

V gene TRBV18 combines with J gene TRBJ1-2, with 9 bases fitting TRBD1. The CDR3 has 15 amino acids. J lost 7 bases, V lost 3 bases, and 9 bases had no gene match. Per the germline V gene, CDR1 is KGHSH and CDR2 is LQKENI. CDR3 sequence (DNA): TGTGCCAGCTCACCTACCACAGGGGGCGAGGGTGGCTACACCTTC. Translated: CASSPTTGGEGGYTF. Full variable domain (remainder filled in from reference TRBV18 and TRBJ1-2): NAGVMQNPRHLVRRRGQEARLRCSPMKGHSHVYWYRQLPEEGLKFMVYLQKENIIDESGMPKERFSAEFPKEGPSILRIQQVVRGDSAAYFCASSPTTGGEGGYTFGSGTRLTVV.

This rearrangement joins TRBV6-5 to TRBJ2-3, with D maybe TRBD2 (6 bases). Trimming removed 9 bases at V and 3 bases at J, with 19 bases between. This CDR3 is built from 15 residues. Germline CDR1 and CDR2: MNHEY and SVGAGI. The DNA of the CDR3 is TGTGCCAGTAGCGGAGGGGCCGCCTGGACAGATACGCAGTATTTT. Translating it yields CASSGGAAWTDTQYF.

V usage is TRBV5-1 and J usage is TRBJ2-7; weak D call: TRBD2 (5 bases). The germline V gene encodes CDR1 SGHRS and CDR2 YFSETQ. This CDR3 comprises 15 residues. The V end lost 4 bases, the J end lost 4 bases, and 18 bases lay between the germline ends. CDR3 bases: TGCGCCAGCAGCCCGGTGGGAGCGGCCCGTTACGAGCAGTACTTC. Encoded protein: CASSPVGAARYEQYF.

This sequence joins TRBV6-6 and TRBJ2-3, with 7 bases matching TRBD2. The CDR3 extends over 16 amino acids. Germline V gene data show CDR1 as MNHNY and CDR2 as SVGAGI (reference sequence). V dropped 2 bases and J dropped 4; count of bases not matched to a gene: 9. The chain's CDR3 is CASSYIGGGPADTQYF. As DNA, the CDR3 is TGTGCCAGCAGTTACATCGGGGGAGGGCCAGCAGATACGCAGTATTTT.

V is TRBV27 and J is TRBJ1-6; 7 positions agree with TRBD1. CDR3 length: 13 amino acids. Germline CDR1 MNHEY, CDR2 SMNVEV (reference sequence). The junction had 3 bases not matched to a gene; V was cut back by 5 bases and J by 8 bases. The CDR3 spells CASSTTGDSPLHF. The DNA for the CDR3 is TGTGCCAGCAGTACAACAGGGGATTCACCCCTCCACTTT.